Each of the 23 T cell receptor beta chains below was sequenced from the same sample in a study of beta chain features in type 1 diabetes. Expressed TCRB transcripts were sequenced because the entire RNA isolate underwent reverse transcription. Profiled with immunoSEQ multiplex PCR; TCRdb holds only in-frame clones, not every one. This table holds fewer than 450,000 clones, about 13% found once. Which antigens these TCRs recognize remains unknown. Study observations and caveats: Shortening that was moderate but significant affected the TCRB CDR3s of Type 1 diabetes patients in all four CD4+ subsets.

Input material: naive CD4+ T cells from blood. These receptors were taken from a woman younger than 35 with type 1 diabetes.

The chain is built from TRBV7-9 and TRBJ2-1; 11 bases agree with TRBD2. This CDR3 is built from 18 residues. The J segment lost 0 bases and the V segment lost 1 base, leaving 5 bases of the junction unmatched. The germline V gene has CDR1 SEHNR and CDR2 FQNEAQ (reference sequence). The CDR3 DNA sequence: TGTGCCAGCAGCTTAGGTCAACTAGCGGGAGCCTCCTACAATGAGCAGTTCTTC. Its protein product is CASSLGQLAGASYNEQFF.

The gene calls are TRBV19 and TRBJ2-2, with 8 bases lining up with TRBD1. J was trimmed by 1 base and V by 9 bases; bases with no gene match: 7. The CDR3 is 15 residues long. Germline lookup yields CDR1 LNHDA and CDR2 SQIVND (reference sequence). CDR3 sequence: CASRKTGGNTGELFF. The CDR3 DNA follows: TGTGCCAGCCGAAAAACAGGGGGGAACACCGGGGAGCTGTTTTTT.

This clone was picked up a small number of times. V and J are TRBV29-1 and TRBJ2-3; 9 bases line up with TRBD2. Germline CDR1 reads SQVTM; CDR2 reads ANQGSEA. The CDR3 consists of 14 residues. With 7 bases clipped from V and 5 bases from J, the junction kept 10 bases outside the gene matches. CDR3 sequence reads: CSAGRGGAGDTQYF. The CDR3 nucleotides read TGCAGCGCGGGGCGGGGGGGGGCAGGAGATACGCAGTATTTT.

The table lists this clone with a few counts. The genes are TRBV30 and TRBJ2-3, with 10 nucleotides matching TRBD1. Germline loops: CDR1 GTSNPN, CDR2 SVGIG (reference sequence). V dropped 5 bases and J dropped 4; count of bases not matched to a gene: 9. CDR3 size: 15 residues. The chain's CDR3 is CAWWDRGAGPDTQYF. CDR3 nucleotide sequence: TGTGCCTGGTGGGACAGGGGAGCCGGTCCAGATACGCAGTATTTT.

The rearrangement links TRBV7-9 to TRBJ2-7, with 8 bases matching TRBD2. Germline CDR1 and CDR2: SEHNR and FQNEAQ (reference sequence). Trimming removed 2 bases from V and 0 bases from J; junction bases left unmatched: 6. CDR3 size: 16 residues. CDR3 loop: CASSLLLAVSSYEQYF. The CDR3 coding sequence is TGTGCCAGCAGCTTACTACTAGCGGTAAGCTCCTACGAGCAGTACTTC.

The rearrangement joins TRBV6-1 to TRBJ2-5; no firm D call. The CDR3 sequence is 11 residues long. V lost 7 bases and J 7 bases, leaving 10 bases between the germline ends. Germline values: CDR1 MNHNS, CDR2 SASEGT. The CDR3 loop reads CASTNPGTQYF. CDR3 DNA: TGTGCCAGCACCAATCCGGGGACCCAGTACTTC.

This clone has more than one count but fewer than ten. The J gene is TRBJ2-1, the V gene TRBV6-5; 12 bases agree with TRBD1. V lost 6 bases to trimming and J lost 12 bases; unmatched junction nucleotides: 6. There are 13 residues in the CDR3. Germline V lookup: CDR1 MNHEY, CDR2 SVGAGI. The CDR3 reads CASRPGQGAVQFF. The CDR3 DNA follows: TGTGCCAGCAGGCCGGGACAGGGGGCTGTGCAGTTCTTC.

This chain links TRBV30 with TRBJ2-1; D gene uncertain. V lost 7 bases, J lost 0 bases, and 13 bases lay in between. CDR1 and CDR2 from the germline V gene are GTSNPN and SVGIG (reference sequence). The CDR3 totals 14 residues. CDR3 region: CASNPGPSYNEQFF. CDR3 in DNA: TGTGCCTCCAACCCGGGTCCCTCCTACAATGAGCAGTTCTTC.

The table lists this clone with a few counts. The gene calls are TRBV12-5 and TRBJ2-7; 9 bases are shared with TRBD2. Trimming removed 4 bases from V and 2 bases from J; junction bases left unmatched: 15. The CDR3 runs 18 residues. Germline V gene lookup returns CDR1 LGHNT and CDR2 FRNRAP. The CDR3 here is CASGSSTKAGGDPYEQYF. In DNA form, the CDR3 reads TGTGCTAGTGGTTCCTCCACGAAAGCGGGAGGAGACCCCTACGAGCAGTACTTC.

The chain carries TRBV7-9 and TRBJ2-1, with a weak D call TRBD2 (5 bases). The CDR3 loop spans 15 amino acids. Germline values: CDR1 SEHNR, CDR2 FQNEAQ (reference sequence). Deletions cut 8 bases from V and 4 bases from J, with 18 bases between. The CDR3 DNA sequence: TGTGCCAGCCCCGTTAACCCCTCGGGATACAATGAGCAGTTCTTC. Its translation is CASPVNPSGYNEQFF.

This clone was detected a few times. The chain uses TRBV19 and TRBJ2-1; 9 bases line up with TRBD2. The CDR3 is 18 residues long. CDR1 is LNHDA, CDR2 SQIVND, per germline (reference sequence). V lost 5 bases, J lost 0 bases, and 11 bases stayed unmatched. DNA for the CDR3: TGTGCCAGTAGTCCCCCGGGTAGCGGGGGAAGCTCCTACAATGAGCAGTTCTTC. This sequence encodes CASSPPGSGGSSYNEQFF. Filled out from reference TRBV19 and TRBJ2-1, the complete variable domain reads DGGITQSPKYLFRKEGQNVTLSCEQNLNHDAMYWYRQDPGQGLRLIYYSQIVNDFQKGDIAEGYSVSREKKESFPLTVTSAQKNPTAFYLCASSPPGSGGSSYNEQFFGPGTRLTVL.

This clone came up a few times. V gene TRBV4-3 combines with J gene TRBJ2-7, with D possibly being TRBD1 (5 bases). V dropped 1 base and J dropped 1 base, with 17 bases sitting between them. Germline V gives CDR1 LGHNA, CDR2 YSLEER. The CDR3 runs 17 residues. The DNA for the CDR3 is TGCGCCAGCAGCCAAGTCACAGGCGAAACTACTTCCTACGAGCAGTACGTC. Translation gives CASSQVTGETTSYEQYV.

This clone was seen a handful of times. The chain links TRBV7-2 to TRBJ1-5; 7 bases are shared with TRBD1. CDR1 and CDR2 (germline): SGHTA, FQGNSA. The trim removed 2 bases at V and 4 bases at J, leaving 8 bases unmatched. The CDR3 contains 16 residues. The CDR3 spells CASSLNGPQGNQPQHF. CDR3 nucleotides: TGTGCCAGCAGCTTAAATGGGCCACAGGGGAATCAGCCCCAGCATTTT.

CDR3 region: CASSLRDSRTGELFF. The CDR3 nucleotides read TGTGCCAGCAGTTTACGGGACAGTCGAACCGGGGAGCTGTTTTTT. The V and J genes are TRBV27 and TRBJ2-2, with TRBD1 matching over 7 bases. The CDR3 runs 15 residues. The ends lost 2 bases at V and 5 bases at J; junction bases unmatched: 5. Germline CDR1 MNHEY, CDR2 SMNVEV (reference sequence).

The chain joins TRBV5-4 to TRBJ2-1; 11 bases align to TRBD2. This CDR3 is built from 17 residues. The V and J ends lost 0 bases and 7 bases, in that order; junction bases with no gene match: 9. Germline V CDR1 and CDR2: SGHNT, YYREEE (reference sequence). The CDR3 DNA is TGTGCCAGCAGCTTGGATAACCTAGCGGGAGGTAGTAATGAGCAGTTCTTC. It specifies CASSLDNLAGGSNEQFF.

This clone was picked up a small number of times. The chain recombines TRBV5-1 with TRBJ2-1; TRBD2 aligns across 10 bases. This CDR3 comprises 15 residues. Germline assignment: CDR1 SGHRS and CDR2 YFSETQ. V lost 5 bases and J lost 0; bases outside the gene matches: 2. The CDR3 reads CASRGLAASYNEQFF. CDR3 sequence (DNA): TGCGCCAGCAGAGGACTAGCGGCCTCCTACAATGAGCAGTTCTTC.

This clone was detected only a few times. The chain has TRBV15 and TRBJ2-1, with D possibly being TRBD1 (6 bases). This CDR3 spans 16 amino acids. Germline values: CDR1 LNHNV, CDR2 YYDKDF (reference sequence). V lost 0 bases to trimming and J lost 6 bases, with 15 bases between them. CDR3 nucleotide sequence: TGTGCCACCAGCAGAGATCAAGGGGGTTCTGGCAATGAGCAGTTCTTC. Its translation is CATSRDQGGSGNEQFF.

This chain uses TRBV7-2 with TRBJ1-2; 7 positions match TRBD1. CDR3 length: 15 amino acids. Trimming cost V 3 bases and J 4 bases; bases outside gene matches: 8. Germline CDR1 is SGHTA and CDR2 is FQGNSA. CDR3 nucleotides: TGTGCCAGCAGCTTCTCGCGGGACAGACTCTATGGCTACACCTTC. The encoded protein is CASSFSRDRLYGYTF.

The chain carries TRBV6-5 and TRBJ2-7, with TRBD1 matching over 7 bases. This CDR3 contains 15 residues. V gave up 0 bases and J gave up 0 bases; unmatched junction bases: 2. Per the germline V gene, CDR1 is MNHEY and CDR2 is SVGAGI. Here the CDR3 reads CASSYSGQYSYEQYF. Written as DNA, the CDR3 is TGTGCCAGCAGTTACTCGGGACAGTACTCCTACGAGCAGTACTTC.

In its sample, this clone was seen a few times. The gene calls are TRBV19 and TRBJ1-1; D is unclear. Germline lookup yields CDR1 LNHDA and CDR2 SQIVND (reference sequence). The CDR3 extends over 11 amino acids. Trimming stripped 7 bases from V and 4 bases from J, with 7 bases between. CDR3 in DNA: TGTGCCAGTACCCGCGCCACTGAAGCTTTCTTT. Residues: CASTRATEAFF.

This clone was seen a few times. The rearrangement joins TRBV28 to TRBJ2-1; perhaps TRBD1 as D (6 bases). V lost 2 bases and J lost 4, with 9 bases in between. This CDR3 spans 14 amino acids. Per germline, CDR1 MDHEN and CDR2 SYDVKM. CDR3 bases: TGTGCCAGCAGTTTAGGGACAAATTACAATGAGCAGTTCTTC. It yields the protein CASSLGTNYNEQFF.

The J gene is TRBJ2-7, the V gene TRBV15; D is possibly TRBD1 (6 bases). Trimming stripped 1 base from V and 4 bases from J, with 23 bases between. CDR3 length equals 18 residues. Germline loops: CDR1 LNHNV, CDR2 YYDKDF (reference sequence). The CDR3, as DNA: TGTGCCACCAGCAGAGCAGGATTAGGGGGAAAGGGCCATTACGAGCAGTACTTC. Translated, it gives CATSRAGLGGKGHYEQYF.

CDR3 amino acids: CASSQFVGQYNEQFF. DNA for the CDR3: TGTGCCAGCAGCCAATTTGTAGGACAATACAATGAGCAGTTCTTC. The J gene is TRBJ2-1, the V gene TRBV14; D possibly corresponds to TRBD1 (5 bases). Germline loops: CDR1 SGHDN, CDR2 FVKESK. Trimming shortened V by 2 bases and J by 4 bases, and 12 bases separated the two germline ends. This CDR3 has 15 amino acids.